Included here is one T cell receptor (beta chain) sequence, with context. Its antigen is not identified. The CDR3 sequence is 19 residues long. Germline lookup yields CDR1 SGHDT and CDR2 YYEEEE. Trimming cost V 4 bases and J 0 bases; bases outside gene matches: 12. It was with a sample-barcoded 5' primer and a J-beta primer mix that a second PCR of roughly 7 to 12 cycles was run. Each CDR3 protein is one row after TCRdb ran MiXCR on the 5' RACE reads. The sample consists of hundreds of thousands of distinct CDR3 sequences, around half of them appearing once. The sample comes from a study of blood T cells in healthy people across ages. Study findings and constraints: PBMCs were not sorted, which prevented a conclusive comparison of naive versus antigen-experienced cells.

Input material: blood. The receptor's source is a woman in her sixties in good health. The rearrangement joins TRBV5-6 to TRBJ2-6; TRBD1 agrees at 8 bases. The CDR3 protein is CASSRSLGTGRSGANVLTF. The CDR3 nucleotides are TGTGCCAGCAGCCGATCCCTCGGGACAGGCCGCTCTGGGGCCAACGTCCTGACTTTC.